This T cell receptor (beta chain) was retrieved from a study of shared clonotypes between healthy human individuals. Study-wide results and limits: Naive CD4 clonotypes were shared across a handful of donors at approximately 5.3%.

The germline gives CDR1 SGDLS, CDR2 YYNGEE. The CDR3 spans 15 residues. With 3 bases removed from V and 0 bases from J, the gap between germline ends came to 12 bases. The table came from immunoSEQ multiplex PCR; TCRdb's copy has only in-frame clones and leaves some out. Here the sample spans millions of clones, 85% to 95% being singletons. About this clone itself: Its target is unknown.

The genes are TRBV9 and TRBJ1-1; D is ambiguous. The sequenced material came from naive CD4+ T cells sorted from blood. Noted subset: CD45RA+ positively selected. This receptor was obtained from a man younger than 35 in good health. The chain's CDR3 is CASSAYISMNTEAFF. The CDR3 coding sequence is TGTGCCAGCAGCGCCTATATCAGTATGAACACTGAAGCTTTCTTT.